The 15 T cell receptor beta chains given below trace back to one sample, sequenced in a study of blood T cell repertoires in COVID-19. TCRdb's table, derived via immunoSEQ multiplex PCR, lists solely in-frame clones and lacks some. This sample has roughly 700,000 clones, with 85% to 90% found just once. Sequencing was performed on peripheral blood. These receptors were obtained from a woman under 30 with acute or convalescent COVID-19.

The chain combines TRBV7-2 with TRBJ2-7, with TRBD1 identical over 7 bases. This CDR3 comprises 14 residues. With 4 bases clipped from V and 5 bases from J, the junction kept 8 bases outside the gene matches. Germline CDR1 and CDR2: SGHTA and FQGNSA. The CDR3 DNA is TGTGCCAGCAGCTCTGACAGGGTAAGCGACGAGCAGTACTTC. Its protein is CASSSDRVSDEQYF.

The CDR3 is CAWKRGWTGELFF. The CDR3 DNA reads TGTGCCTGGAAGCGGGGGTGGACCGGGGAGCTGTTTTTT. The rearrangement links TRBV30 to TRBJ2-2; 8 nucleotides match TRBD2. Germline CDR1 and CDR2: GTSNPN and SVGIG (reference sequence). The CDR3 contains 13 residues. J lost 5 bases, V lost 4 bases, and 3 bases had no gene match.

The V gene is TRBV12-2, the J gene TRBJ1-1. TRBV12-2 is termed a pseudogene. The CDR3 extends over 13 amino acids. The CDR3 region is CASRITVRGKAFF. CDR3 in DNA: TGTGCAAGTCGCATTACCGTCCGGGGGAAAGCTTTCTTT.

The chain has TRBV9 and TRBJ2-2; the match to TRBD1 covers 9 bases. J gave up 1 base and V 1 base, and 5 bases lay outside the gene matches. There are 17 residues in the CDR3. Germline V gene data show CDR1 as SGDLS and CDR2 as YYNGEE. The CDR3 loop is CASSVTPTGGNTGELFF. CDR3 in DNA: TGTGCCAGCAGCGTAACGCCGACAGGGGGGAACACCGGGGAGCTGTTTTTT.

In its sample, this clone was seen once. The CDR3 DNA reads TGTGCCAGCTCAGTATGGGGACTAGCGGGGGGCAATGAGCAGTTCTTC. Translated: CASSVWGLAGGNEQFF. The V and J genes are TRBV7-3 and TRBJ2-1, with TRBD2 matching 15 bases. After removal of 8 bases from V and 6 bases from J, the junction contained 8 bases not matched to a gene. The germline V gene has CDR1 SGHTA and CDR2 FQGTGA. The CDR3 consists of 16 residues. The variable domain in full, completed from reference TRBV7-3 and TRBJ2-1, reads GAGVSQTPSNKVTEKGKYVELRCDPISGHTALYWYRQSLGQGPEFLIYFQGTGAADDSGLPNDRFFAVRPEGSVSTLKIQRTERGDSAVYLCASSVWGLAGGNEQFFGPGTRLTVL.

The CDR3 DNA follows: TGTGCCATCAGTGCAAGGGGACAGGGGACAGATACGCAGTATTTT. Its protein product is CAISARGQGTDTQYF. V usage is TRBV10-3 and J usage is TRBJ2-3; 10 bases are shared with TRBD1. The junction had 4 bases not matched to a gene; V was cut back by 4 bases and J by 3 bases. Germline V lookup: CDR1 ENHRY, CDR2 SYGVKD. The CDR3 length is 15 residues.

The CDR3 is CASSIISSYNSPLHF. CDR3 nucleotide sequence: TGTGCCAGCAGCATAATTAGCTCCTATAATTCACCCCTCCACTTT. This sequence joins TRBV11-2 and TRBJ1-6; D gene ambiguous. CDR1 and CDR2 from the germline V gene are SGHAT and FQNNGV. The CDR3 runs 15 residues. Trimming removed 5 bases at V and 0 bases at J, with 8 bases between. Supplemented by reference TRBV11-2 and TRBJ1-6, the full variable domain reads EAGVAQSPRYKIIEKRQSVAFWCNPISGHATLYWYQQILGQGPKLLIQFQNNGVVDDSQLPKDRFSAERLKGVDSTLKIQPAKLEDSAVYLCASSIISSYNSPLHFGNGTRLTVT.

The CDR3 DNA sequence: TGTGCCAGCATCGGCAGGGGCAATCAGCCCCAGCATTTT. Translated, it gives CASIGRGNQPQHF. The chain recombines TRBV27 with TRBJ1-5, with TRBD1 as a possible D gene (5 bases). The CDR3 contains 13 residues. V lost 7 bases, J lost 2 bases, and 9 bases lay in between. Germline V gene data show CDR1 as MNHEY and CDR2 as SMNVEV (reference sequence).

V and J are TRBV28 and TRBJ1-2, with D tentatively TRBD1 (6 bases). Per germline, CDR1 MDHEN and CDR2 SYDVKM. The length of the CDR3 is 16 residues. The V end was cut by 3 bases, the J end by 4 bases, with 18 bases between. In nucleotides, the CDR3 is TGTGCCAGCAGTTTCAGGGGTCGGGTAGGATTCTATGGCTACACCTTC. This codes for CASSFRGRVGFYGYTF.

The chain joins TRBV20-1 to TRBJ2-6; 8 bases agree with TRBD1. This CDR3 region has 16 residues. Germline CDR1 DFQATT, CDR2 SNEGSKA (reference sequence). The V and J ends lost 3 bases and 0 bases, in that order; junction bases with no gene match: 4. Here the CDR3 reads CSASGTGISGANVLTF. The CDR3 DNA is TGCAGTGCTAGTGGGACAGGCATCTCTGGGGCCAACGTCCTGACTTTC.

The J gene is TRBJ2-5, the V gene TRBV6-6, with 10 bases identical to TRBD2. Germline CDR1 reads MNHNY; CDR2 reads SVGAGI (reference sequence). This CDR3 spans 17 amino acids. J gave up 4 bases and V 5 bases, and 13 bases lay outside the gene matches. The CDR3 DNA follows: TGTGCCAGCAGTCTAGGGCTAGCGGGGGTTCGAGGAGAGACCCAGTACTTC. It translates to CASSLGLAGVRGETQYF.

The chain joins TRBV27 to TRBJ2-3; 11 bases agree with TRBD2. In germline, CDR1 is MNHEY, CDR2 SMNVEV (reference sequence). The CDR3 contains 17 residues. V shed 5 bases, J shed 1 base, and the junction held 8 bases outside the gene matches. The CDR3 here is CASSPQLAGVGTDTQYF. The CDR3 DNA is TGTGCCAGCAGTCCGCAACTAGCGGGGGTTGGCACAGATACGCAGTATTTT.

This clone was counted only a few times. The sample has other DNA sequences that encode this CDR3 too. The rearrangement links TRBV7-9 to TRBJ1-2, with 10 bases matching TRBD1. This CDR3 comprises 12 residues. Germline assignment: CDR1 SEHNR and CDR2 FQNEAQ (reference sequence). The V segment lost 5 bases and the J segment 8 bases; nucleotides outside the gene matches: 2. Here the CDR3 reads CASSRTGGGYTF. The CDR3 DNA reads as TGTGCCAGCAGCAGGACAGGGGGAGGCTACACCTTC. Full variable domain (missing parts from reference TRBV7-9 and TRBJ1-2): DTGVSQNPRHKITKRGQNVTFRCDPISEHNRLYWYRQTLGQGPEFLTYFQNEAQLEKSRLLSDRFSAERPKGSFSTLEIQRTEQGDSAMYLCASSRTGGGYTFGSGTRLTVV.

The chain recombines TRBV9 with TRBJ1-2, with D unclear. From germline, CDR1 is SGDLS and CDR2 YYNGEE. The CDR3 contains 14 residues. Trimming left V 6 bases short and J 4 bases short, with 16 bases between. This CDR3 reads CASNLGGRIYGYTF. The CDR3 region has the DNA TGTGCCAGCAACCTTGGAGGACGCATCTATGGCTACACCTTC.

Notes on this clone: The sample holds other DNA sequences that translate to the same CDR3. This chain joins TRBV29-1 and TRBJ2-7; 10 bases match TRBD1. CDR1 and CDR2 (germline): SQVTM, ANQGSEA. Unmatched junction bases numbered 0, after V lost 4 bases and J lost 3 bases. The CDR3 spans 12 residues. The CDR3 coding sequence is TGCAGCGTTGGGGACAGGGGCTACGAGCAGTACTTC. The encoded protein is CSVGDRGYEQYF.